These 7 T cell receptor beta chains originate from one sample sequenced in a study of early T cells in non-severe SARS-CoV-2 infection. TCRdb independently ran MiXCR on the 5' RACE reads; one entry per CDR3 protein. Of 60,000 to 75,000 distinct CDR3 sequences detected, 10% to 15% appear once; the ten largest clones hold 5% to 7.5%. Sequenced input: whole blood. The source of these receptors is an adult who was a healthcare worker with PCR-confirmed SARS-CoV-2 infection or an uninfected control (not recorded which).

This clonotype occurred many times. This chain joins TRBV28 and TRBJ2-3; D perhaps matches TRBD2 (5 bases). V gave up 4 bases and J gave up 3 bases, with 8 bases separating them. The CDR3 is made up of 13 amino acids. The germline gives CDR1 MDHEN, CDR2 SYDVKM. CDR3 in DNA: TGTGCCAGCAGTTCCGGGGTTACAGATACGCAGTATTTT. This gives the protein CASSSGVTDTQYF. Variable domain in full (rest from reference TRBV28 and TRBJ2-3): DVKVTQSSRYLVKRTGEKVFLECVQDMDHENMFWYRQDPGLGLRLIYFSYDVKMKEKGDIPEGYSVSREKKERFSLILESASTNQTSMYLCASSSGVTDTQYFGPGTRLTVL.

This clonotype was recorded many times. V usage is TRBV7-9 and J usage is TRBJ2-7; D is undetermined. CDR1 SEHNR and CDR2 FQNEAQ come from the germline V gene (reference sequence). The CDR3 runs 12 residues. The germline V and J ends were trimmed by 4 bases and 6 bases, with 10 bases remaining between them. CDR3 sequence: CASSSSNLEQYF. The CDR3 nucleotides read TGTGCCAGCAGCTCCTCTAACCTCGAGCAGTACTTC.

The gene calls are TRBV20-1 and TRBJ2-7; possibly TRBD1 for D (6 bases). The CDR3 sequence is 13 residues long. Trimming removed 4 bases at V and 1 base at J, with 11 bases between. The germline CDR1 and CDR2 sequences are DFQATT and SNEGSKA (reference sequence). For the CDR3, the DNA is TGCAGTGCTATTTCAGACAGGTCCTACGAGCAGTACTTC. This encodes CSAISDRSYEQYF.

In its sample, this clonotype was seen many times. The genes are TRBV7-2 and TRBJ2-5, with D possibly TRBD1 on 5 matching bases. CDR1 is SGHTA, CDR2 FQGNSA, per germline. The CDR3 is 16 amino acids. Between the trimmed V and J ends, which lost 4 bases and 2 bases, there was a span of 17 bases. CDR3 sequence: CASSSPRGFVQETQYF. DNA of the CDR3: TGTGCCAGCAGCTCCCCTAGGGGATTCGTACAAGAGACCCAGTACTTC. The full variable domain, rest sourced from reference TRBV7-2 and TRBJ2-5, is GAGVSQSPSNKVTEKGKDVELRCDPISGHTALYWYRQSLGQGLEFLIYFQGNSAPDKSGLPSDRFSAERTGGSVSTLTIQRTQQEDSAVYLCASSSPRGFVQETQYFGPGTRLLVL.

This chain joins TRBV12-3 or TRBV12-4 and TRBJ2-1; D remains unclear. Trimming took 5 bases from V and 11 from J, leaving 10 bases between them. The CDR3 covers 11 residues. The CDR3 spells CASSRTIQQFF. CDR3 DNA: TGTGCCAGCAGTCGTACTATACAGCAGTTCTTC.

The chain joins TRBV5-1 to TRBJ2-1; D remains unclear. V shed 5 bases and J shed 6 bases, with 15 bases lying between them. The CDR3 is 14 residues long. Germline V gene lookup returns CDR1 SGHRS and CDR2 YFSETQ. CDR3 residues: CASRSGQPGNEQFF. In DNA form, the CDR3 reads TGCGCCAGCAGATCGGGCCAGCCCGGCAATGAGCAGTTCTTC.

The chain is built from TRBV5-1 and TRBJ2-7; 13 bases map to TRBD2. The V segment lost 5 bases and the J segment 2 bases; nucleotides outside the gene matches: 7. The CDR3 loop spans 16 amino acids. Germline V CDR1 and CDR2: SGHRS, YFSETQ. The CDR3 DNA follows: TGCGCCAGCAGTTCTATCGGGACTAGCGGGGCCTACGAGCAGTACTTC. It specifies CASSSIGTSGAYEQYF. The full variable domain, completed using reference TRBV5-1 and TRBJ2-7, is KAGVTQTPRYLIKTRGQQVTLSCSPISGHRSVSWYQQTPGQGLQFLFEYFSETQRNKGNFPGRFSGRQFSNSRSEMNVSTLELGDSALYLCASSSIGTSGAYEQYFGPGTRLTVT.